The source of this TCR beta chain is a study of T cells in localized non-small cell lung cancer. TCRdb's table, derived via immunoSEQ multiplex PCR, lists solely in-frame clones and lacks some. The sample contains approximately 2,500 clones, 20% to 30% of which appear only once. Broader study findings: Because only a single region of the tumor was sequenced, heterogeneity remains possible. Uninvolved adjacent lung showed the highest T cell clonality, exceeding tumor.

Concerning this clone: What it binds is unknown.

This receptor was taken from a woman aged 40 to 75 with stage I lung adenocarcinoma. The specimen comprised lung tumor tissue, sampled before any cancer treatment.

CDR3 sequence (DNA): TGTGCCAGCAGCTCGCATAAGGGGCTACCTAATGAGCAGTTCTTC. Its protein product is CASSSHKGLPNEQFF. The chain employs TRBV11-3 and TRBJ2-1; TRBD1 is a possible D gene (5 bases). This CDR3 spans 15 amino acids. Germline lookup yields CDR1 SGHNT and CDR2 YENEEA. V lost 4 bases, J lost 7 bases, and 17 bases lay in between.